This T cell receptor (beta chain) was retrieved from a study of blood T cell repertoires in COVID-19. Study overall: The cDNA or gDNA used as material had been derived from T cells, B-cell-depleted T cells, or PBMCs.

The protocol was immunoSEQ multiplex PCR, while the TCRdb copy is restricted to in-frame clones and leaves out a portion. The sample yields some 140,000 clones, roughly 77% seen once. This CDR3 has 12 amino acids. V was clipped by 7 bases and J by 5 bases; unmatched bases: 3. Germline CDR1 is KGHDR and CDR2 is SFDVKD. This clone was observed once. The sequence was collected from a woman between 65 and 79 years old with COVID-19, enrolled during active disease. The chain links TRBV24-1 to TRBJ2-5; 7 nucleotides align to TRBD2. The sequenced sample consisted of peripheral blood. The CDR3 bases are TGTGCCACCAGCGGGGGGAAGGAGACCCAGTACTTC. Translated: CATSGGKETQYF.